This T cell receptor (beta chain) was profiled in a study of CD8 T cells in ankylosing spondylitis (dated by TCRdb to about 2017). Looking at the study overall: To find TCR variants linked to disease, the study profiled T cell receptor beta repertoires in ankylosing spondylitis patients and healthy donors. In total, the full study cohort was made up of approximately 99 healthy donors and about two dozen ankylosing spondylitis patients. Peripheral blood was sampled, and synovial fluid was additionally collected from ankylosing spondylitis patients.

The germline ends are 11 bases apart after V is trimmed by 8 bases and J by 6 bases. Including cysteine and phenylalanine, the CDR3 has 13 amino acids. Just CDR3 DNA is preserved here, 39 bases in frame from base 1. The table lists this clonotype with many counts. The antigen this receptor binds is unknown. Base qualities are not at hand, and no much larger clone is one base apart. The paper's findings and limits, for the study overall: A TCR beta motif of about 8 highly homologous amino acid variants appeared characteristic of blood from ankylosing spondylitis patients. The disease-linked clones were reported as significantly enriched in matched synovial fluid samples from ankylosing spondylitis patients. The disease-linked clones showed a CD8+ phenotype and occurred at relatively low frequencies in peripheral blood. Some motif variants were previously reported in synovial fluid and blood of reactive arthritis patients, suggesting common disease-initiation mechanisms.

Instrument on record: Illumina HiSeq 2500. Quantitative 5'-RACE with molecular barcodes was the method used to prepare the TCR beta libraries. As for the original processing: Disease-linked TCR variants were identified with a new computational method built on a probabilistic model of VDJ rearrangement. The public reads were quality trimmed at Q25 with fastp and then assembled into clones with MiXCR by TCRdb, keeping productive beta chains. A single entry per CDR3 protein holds the most common genes and DNA from its merged rows. TCRdb's processing, not the authors' own work, is the source of the V and J calls. For this sample the table gives roughly 450,000 distinct CDR3 sequences, of which 25% to 30% were detected only once. The ten biggest clones cover 0.89% of the sample.

The sequence came from a male donor with ankylosing spondylitis. The chain joins TRBV12-3 or TRBV12-4 to TRBJ1-6; the D gene remains uncertain. Sequences were obtained from blood, either unsorted or a sorted T cell fraction (not recorded which). The CDR3 has the sequence CASRATFNSPLHF. The sequenced DNA: TGTGCCAGCCGAGCGACGTTTAATTCACCCCTCCACTTT.